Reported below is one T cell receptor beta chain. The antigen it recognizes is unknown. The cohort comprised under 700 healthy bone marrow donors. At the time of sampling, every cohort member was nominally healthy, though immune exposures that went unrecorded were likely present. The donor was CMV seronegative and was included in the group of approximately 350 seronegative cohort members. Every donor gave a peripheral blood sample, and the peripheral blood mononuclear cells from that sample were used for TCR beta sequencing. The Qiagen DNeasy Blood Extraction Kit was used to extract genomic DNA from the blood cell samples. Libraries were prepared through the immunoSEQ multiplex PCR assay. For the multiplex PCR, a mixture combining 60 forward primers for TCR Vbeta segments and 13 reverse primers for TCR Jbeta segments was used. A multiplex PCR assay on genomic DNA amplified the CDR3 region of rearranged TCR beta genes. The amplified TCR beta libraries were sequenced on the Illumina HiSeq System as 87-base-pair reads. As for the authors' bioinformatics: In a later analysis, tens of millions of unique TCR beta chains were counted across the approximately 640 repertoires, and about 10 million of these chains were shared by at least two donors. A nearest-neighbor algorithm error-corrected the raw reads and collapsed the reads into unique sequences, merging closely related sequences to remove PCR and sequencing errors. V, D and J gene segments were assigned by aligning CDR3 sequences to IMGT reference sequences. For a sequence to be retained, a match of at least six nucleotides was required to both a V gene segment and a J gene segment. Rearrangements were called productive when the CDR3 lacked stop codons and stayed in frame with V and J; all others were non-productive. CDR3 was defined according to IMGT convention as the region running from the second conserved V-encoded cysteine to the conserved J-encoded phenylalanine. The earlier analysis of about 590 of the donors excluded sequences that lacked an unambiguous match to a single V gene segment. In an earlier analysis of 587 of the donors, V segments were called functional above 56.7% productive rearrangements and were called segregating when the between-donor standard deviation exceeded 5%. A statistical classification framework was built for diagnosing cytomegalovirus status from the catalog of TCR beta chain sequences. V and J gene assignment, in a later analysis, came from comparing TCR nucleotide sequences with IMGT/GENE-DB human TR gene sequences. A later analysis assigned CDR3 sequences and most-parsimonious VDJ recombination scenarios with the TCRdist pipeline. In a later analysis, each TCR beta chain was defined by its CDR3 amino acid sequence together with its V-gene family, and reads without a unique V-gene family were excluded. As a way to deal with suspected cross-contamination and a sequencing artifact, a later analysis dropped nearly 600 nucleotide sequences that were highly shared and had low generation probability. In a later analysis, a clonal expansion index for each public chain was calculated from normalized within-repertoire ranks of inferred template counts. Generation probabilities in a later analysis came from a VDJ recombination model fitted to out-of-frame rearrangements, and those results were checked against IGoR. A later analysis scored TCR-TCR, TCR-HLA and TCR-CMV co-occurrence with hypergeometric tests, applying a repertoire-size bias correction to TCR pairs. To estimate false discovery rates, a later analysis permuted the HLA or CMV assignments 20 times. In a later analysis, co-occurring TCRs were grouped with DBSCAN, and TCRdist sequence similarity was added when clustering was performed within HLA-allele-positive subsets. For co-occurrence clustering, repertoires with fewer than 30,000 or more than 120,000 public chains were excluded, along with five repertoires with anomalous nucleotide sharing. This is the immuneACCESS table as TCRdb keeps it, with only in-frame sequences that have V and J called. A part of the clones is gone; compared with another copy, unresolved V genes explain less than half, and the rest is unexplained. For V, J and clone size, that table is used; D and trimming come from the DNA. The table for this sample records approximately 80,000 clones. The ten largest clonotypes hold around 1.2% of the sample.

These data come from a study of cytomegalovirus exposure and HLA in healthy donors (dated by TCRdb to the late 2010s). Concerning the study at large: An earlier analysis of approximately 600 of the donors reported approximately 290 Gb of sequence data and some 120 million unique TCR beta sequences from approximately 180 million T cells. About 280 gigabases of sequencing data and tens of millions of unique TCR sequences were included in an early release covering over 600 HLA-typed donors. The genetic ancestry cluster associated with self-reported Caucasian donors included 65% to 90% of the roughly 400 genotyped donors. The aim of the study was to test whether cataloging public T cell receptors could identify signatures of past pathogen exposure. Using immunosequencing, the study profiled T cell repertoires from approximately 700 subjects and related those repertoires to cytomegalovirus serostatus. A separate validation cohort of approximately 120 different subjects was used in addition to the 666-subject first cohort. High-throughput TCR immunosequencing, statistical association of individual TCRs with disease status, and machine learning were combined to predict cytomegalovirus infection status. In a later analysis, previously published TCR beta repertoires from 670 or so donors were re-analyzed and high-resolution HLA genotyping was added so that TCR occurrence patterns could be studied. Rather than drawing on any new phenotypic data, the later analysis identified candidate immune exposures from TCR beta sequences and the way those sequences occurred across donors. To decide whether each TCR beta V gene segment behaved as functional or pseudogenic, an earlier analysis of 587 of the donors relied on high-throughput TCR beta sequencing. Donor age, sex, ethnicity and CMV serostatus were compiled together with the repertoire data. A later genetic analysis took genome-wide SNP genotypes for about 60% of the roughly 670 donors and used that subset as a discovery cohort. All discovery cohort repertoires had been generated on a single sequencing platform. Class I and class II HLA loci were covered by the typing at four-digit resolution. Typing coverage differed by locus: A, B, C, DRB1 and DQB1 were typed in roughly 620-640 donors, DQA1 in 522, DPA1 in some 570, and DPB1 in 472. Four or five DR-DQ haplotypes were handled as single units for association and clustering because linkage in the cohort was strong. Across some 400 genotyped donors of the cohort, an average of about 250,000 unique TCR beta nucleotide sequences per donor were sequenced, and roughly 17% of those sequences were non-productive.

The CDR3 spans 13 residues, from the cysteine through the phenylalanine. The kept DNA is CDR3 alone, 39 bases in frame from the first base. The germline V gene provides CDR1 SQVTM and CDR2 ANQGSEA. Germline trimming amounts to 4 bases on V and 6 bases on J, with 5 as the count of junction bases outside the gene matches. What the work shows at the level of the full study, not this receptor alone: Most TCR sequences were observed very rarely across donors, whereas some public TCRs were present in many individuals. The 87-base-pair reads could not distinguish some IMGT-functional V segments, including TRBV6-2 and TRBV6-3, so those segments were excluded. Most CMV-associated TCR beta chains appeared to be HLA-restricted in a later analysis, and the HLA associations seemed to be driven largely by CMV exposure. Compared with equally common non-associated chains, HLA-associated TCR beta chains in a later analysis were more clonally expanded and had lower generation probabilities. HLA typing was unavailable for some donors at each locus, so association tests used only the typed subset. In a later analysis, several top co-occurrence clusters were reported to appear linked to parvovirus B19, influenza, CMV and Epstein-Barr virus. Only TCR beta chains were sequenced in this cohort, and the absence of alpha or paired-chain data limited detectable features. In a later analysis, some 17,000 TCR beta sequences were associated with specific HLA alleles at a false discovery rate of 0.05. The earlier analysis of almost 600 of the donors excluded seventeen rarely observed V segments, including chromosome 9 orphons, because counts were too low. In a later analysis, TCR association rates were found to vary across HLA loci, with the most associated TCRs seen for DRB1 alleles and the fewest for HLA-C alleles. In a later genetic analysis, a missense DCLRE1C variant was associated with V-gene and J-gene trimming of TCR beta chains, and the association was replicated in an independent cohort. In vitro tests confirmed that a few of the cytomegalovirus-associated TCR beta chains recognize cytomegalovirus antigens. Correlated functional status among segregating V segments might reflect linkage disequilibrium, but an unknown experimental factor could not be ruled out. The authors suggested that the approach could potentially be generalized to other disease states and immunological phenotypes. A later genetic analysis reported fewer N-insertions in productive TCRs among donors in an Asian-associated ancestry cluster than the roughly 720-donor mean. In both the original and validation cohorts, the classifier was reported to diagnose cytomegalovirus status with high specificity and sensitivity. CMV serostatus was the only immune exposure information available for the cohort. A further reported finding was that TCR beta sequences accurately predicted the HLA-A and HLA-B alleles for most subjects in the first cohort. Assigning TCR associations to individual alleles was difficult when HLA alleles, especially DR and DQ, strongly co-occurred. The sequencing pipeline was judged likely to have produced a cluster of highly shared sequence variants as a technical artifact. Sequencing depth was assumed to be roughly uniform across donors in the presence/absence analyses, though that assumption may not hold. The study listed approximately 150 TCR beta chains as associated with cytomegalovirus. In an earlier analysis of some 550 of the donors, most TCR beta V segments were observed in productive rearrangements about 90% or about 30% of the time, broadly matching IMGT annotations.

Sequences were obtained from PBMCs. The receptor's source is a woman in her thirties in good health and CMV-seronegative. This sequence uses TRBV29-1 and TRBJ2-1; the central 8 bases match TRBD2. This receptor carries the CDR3 CSVAGLAANEQFF. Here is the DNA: TGCAGCGTTGCCGGACTAGCTGCCAATGAGCAGTTCTTC.